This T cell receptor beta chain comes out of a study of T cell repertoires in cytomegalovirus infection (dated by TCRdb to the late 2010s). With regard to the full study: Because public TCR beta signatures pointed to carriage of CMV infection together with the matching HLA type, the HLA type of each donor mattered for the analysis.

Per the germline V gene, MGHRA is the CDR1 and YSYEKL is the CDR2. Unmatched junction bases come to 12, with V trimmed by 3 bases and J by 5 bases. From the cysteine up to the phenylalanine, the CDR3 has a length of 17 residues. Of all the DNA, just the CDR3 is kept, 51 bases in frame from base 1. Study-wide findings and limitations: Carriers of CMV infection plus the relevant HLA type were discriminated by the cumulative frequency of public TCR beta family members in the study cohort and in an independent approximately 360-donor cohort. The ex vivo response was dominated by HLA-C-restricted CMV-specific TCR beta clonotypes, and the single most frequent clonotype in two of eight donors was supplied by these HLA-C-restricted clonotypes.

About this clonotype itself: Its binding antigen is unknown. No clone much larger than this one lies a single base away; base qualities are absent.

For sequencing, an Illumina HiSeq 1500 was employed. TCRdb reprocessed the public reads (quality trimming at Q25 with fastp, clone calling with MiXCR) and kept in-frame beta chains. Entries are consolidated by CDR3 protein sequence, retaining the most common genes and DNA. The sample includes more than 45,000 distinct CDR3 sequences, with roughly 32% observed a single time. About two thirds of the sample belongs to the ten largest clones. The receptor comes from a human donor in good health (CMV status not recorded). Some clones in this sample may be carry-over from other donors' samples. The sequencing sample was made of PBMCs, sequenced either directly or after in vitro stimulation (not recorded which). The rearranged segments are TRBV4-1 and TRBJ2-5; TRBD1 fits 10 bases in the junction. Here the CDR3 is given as CASSHYKTGGVLETQYF. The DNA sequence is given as TGCGCCAGCAGCCATTATAAGACAGGGGGCGTTTTGGAGACCCAGTACTTC.